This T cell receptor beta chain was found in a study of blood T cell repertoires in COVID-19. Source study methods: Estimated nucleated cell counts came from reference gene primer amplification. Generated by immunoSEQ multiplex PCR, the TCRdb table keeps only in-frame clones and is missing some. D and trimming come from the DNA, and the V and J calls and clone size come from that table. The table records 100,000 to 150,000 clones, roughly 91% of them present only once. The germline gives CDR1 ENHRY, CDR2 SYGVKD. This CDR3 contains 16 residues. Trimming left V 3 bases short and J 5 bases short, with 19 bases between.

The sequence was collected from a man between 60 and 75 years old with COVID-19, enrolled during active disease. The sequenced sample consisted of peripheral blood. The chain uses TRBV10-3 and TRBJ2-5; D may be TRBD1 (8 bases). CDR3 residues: CAISDSGGDRKETQYF. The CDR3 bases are TGTGCCATCAGTGACAGTGGGGGGGACAGGAAGGAGACCCAGTACTTC.